What follows are 30 T cell receptor beta chains derived from one specimen sequenced in a study of metastatic and nonmetastatic thyroid tumors. No patient received treatment before thyroid surgery. TCRdb re-called clones via MiXCR from the PCR reads. The sample gives roughly 39,000 clones, approximately 51% of which show up once; approximately 25% is in the top ten. The sample comprised tumor tissue. The receptors were sampled from a male donor with papillary thyroid cancer or a benign thyroid nodule (not recorded which). Some clones in this sample may be carry-over from other donors' samples.

This clone was counted ten times or more. The chain is built from TRBV6-1 and TRBJ1-4, with no clear D. Germline CDR1 reads MNHNS; CDR2 reads SASEGT. Trimming pared 1 base from V and 7 bases from J, leaving 10 bases between. The CDR3 runs to 14 residues. CDR3 in DNA: TGTGCCAGCAGTGAAGACCCTGAGGGTGAAAAACTGTTTTTT. Protein product: CASSEDPEGEKLFF.

This sequence joins TRBV13 and TRBJ1-1; no definite D call. V was shortened by 10 bases and J by 4 bases, with 13 bases between the two germline ends. The CDR3 length is 12 residues. Germline V gives CDR1 PRHDT, CDR2 FYEKMQ (reference sequence). The CDR3 nucleotides are TGTGCCACCGAAGGGTCTTTCACTGAAGCTTTCTTT. Translated, it gives CATEGSFTEAFF.

This clone was seen once. This sequence joins TRBV18 and TRBJ1-5; no clear D gene. The length of the CDR3 is 15 residues. Germline V CDR1 and CDR2: KGHSH, LQKENI. Trimming took off 3 bases at V and 3 bases at J, with 12 bases between the two ends. The CDR3 spells CASSPTSDANQPQHF. For the CDR3, the DNA is TGTGCCAGCTCACCCACCAGTGACGCCAATCAGCCCCAGCATTTT. Together with reference TRBV18 and TRBJ1-5, the CDR3 gives the full variable domain: NAGVMQNPRHLVRRRGQEARLRCSPMKGHSHVYWYRQLPEEGLKFMVYLQKENIIDESGMPKERFSAEFPKEGPSILRIQQVVRGDSAAYFCASSPTSDANQPQHFGDGTRLSIL.

The J gene is TRBJ1-2, the V gene TRBV11-2; D is ambiguous. V shed 2 bases and J shed 1 base, with 8 bases lying between them. Per germline, CDR1 SGHAT and CDR2 FQNNGV. This CDR3 has 14 residues. CDR3 bases: TGTGCCAGCAGCTTATCCGATGGTAACTATGGCTACACCTTC. The encoded protein is CASSLSDGNYGYTF.

The chain employs TRBV28 and TRBJ1-3; D unresolved. Between the trimmed V and J ends, which lost 4 bases and 0 bases, there was a span of 13 bases. The V gene's germline CDR1 is MDHEN and CDR2 SYDVKM. The CDR3 sequence is 16 residues long. The CDR3, as DNA: TGTGCCAGCAGTTCCTATGACCTGAGCTCTGGAAACACCATATATTTT. Its translation: CASSSYDLSSGNTIYF.

The DNA for the CDR3 is TGTGCCAGCAGCTTAGATTGGCGGGACTCAACCGGGGAGCTGTTTTTT. The encoded protein is CASSLDWRDSTGELFF. The chain links TRBV11-2 to TRBJ2-2; tentatively, D is TRBD2 (6 bases). V dropped 0 bases and J dropped 5 bases, with 13 bases sitting between them. The germline V gene encodes CDR1 SGHAT and CDR2 FQNNGV. CDR3 length equals 16 residues.

This chain joins TRBV18 and TRBJ2-7; a weak D match, TRBD2 (6 bases). Trimming stripped 3 bases from V and 6 bases from J, with 18 bases between. This CDR3 spans 15 amino acids. Germline CDR1 KGHSH, CDR2 LQKENI. CDR3 amino acids: CASSPPGVRACEQYF. DNA of the CDR3: TGTGCCAGCTCACCTCCGGGGGTCAGGGCGTGCGAGCAGTACTTC.

This clone was counted a few times. Written as DNA, the CDR3 is TGTGCCAGCAGACTAGCGGGGGGGCCCTACGAGCAGTACTTC. This gives the protein CASRLAGGPYEQYF. The chain couples TRBV6-1 to TRBJ2-7, with 13 bases lining up with TRBD2. Germline CDR1 reads MNHNS; CDR2 reads SASEGT. The CDR3 is 14 amino acids. V trimming: 6 bases; J trimming: 2 bases; junction bases outside the gene matches: 1.

V usage is TRBV6-1 and J usage is TRBJ2-1, with D possibly being TRBD1 (5 bases). Trimming removed 7 bases at V and 7 bases at J, with 8 bases between. CDR1 is MNHNS, CDR2 SASEGT, per germline. This CDR3 contains 11 residues. CDR3 sequence reads: CASTGWNEQFF. Written as DNA, the CDR3 is TGTGCCAGCACAGGGTGGAATGAGCAGTTCTTC.

The chain carries TRBV2 and TRBJ1-1, with D perhaps matching TRBD1 (5 bases). The germline V and J ends were trimmed by 8 bases and 3 bases, with 16 bases remaining between them. Germline V gene data show CDR1 as SNHLY and CDR2 as FYNNEI. The CDR3 has 14 amino acids. In DNA form, the CDR3 reads TGTGCCAGCTCCCCAGGTGGGGGGGACACTGAAGCTTTCTTT. Protein sequence: CASSPGGGDTEAFF.

This clone was counted between two and nine times. The chain recombines TRBV9 with TRBJ2-1; 11 nucleotides line up with TRBD2. Germline V CDR1 and CDR2: SGDLS, YYNGEE. V trimming: 3 bases; J trimming: 8 bases; junction bases outside the gene matches: 7. This CDR3 comprises 15 residues. This CDR3 is CASSGLAGGPDEQFF. In DNA, the CDR3 is TGTGCCAGCAGCGGGTTAGCGGGGGGGCCGGATGAGCAGTTCTTC.

This clone was found once. This chain links TRBV4-1 with TRBJ2-7; 8 bases are a match to TRBD1. The CDR3 length is 14 residues. Germline V gene lookup returns CDR1 MGHRA and CDR2 YSYEKL. V lost 4 bases, J lost 1 base, and 3 bases stayed unmatched. The CDR3 DNA reads as TGCGCCAGCAGCCTAGACAGGGGTTCCTACGAGCAGTACTTC. This encodes CASSLDRGSYEQYF.

In its sample, this clone was seen a few times. The chain has TRBV6-2 or TRBV6-3 and TRBJ2-5; 13 positions match TRBD2. Germline CDR1 MNHEY, CDR2 SVGEGT. The V gene end was trimmed by 0 bases and the J gene end by 9 bases; junction bases not matched to a gene: 10. The CDR3 loop spans 17 amino acids. The CDR3 DNA follows: TGTGCCAGCAGTTACTCGCCGGGGACTAGCGGGGCCGGGGCCCAGTACTTC. It codes for CASSYSPGTSGAGAQYF.

The genes are TRBV18 and TRBJ1-5; D is uncertain. Trimming pared 2 bases from V and 0 bases from J, leaving 8 bases between. Germline V lookup: CDR1 KGHSH, CDR2 LQKENI. The CDR3 consists of 15 residues. Written as DNA, the CDR3 is TGTGCCAGCTCACCAACACGTTATAGCAATCAGCCCCAGCATTTT. It yields the protein CASSPTRYSNQPQHF.

This clone showed up just a few times. The chain carries TRBV14 and TRBJ2-7, with D possibly TRBD2 on 6 matching bases. Trimming shortened V by 6 bases and J by 3 bases, and 15 bases separated the two germline ends. The length of the CDR3 is 14 residues. CDR1 is SGHDN, CDR2 FVKESK, per germline. The CDR3 here is CASRGVAESYEQYF. DNA for the CDR3: TGTGCCAGCAGGGGGGTAGCGGAGAGCTACGAGCAGTACTTC.

This chain uses TRBV30 with TRBJ2-5, with D unresolved. Germline CDR1 GTSNPN, CDR2 SVGIG (reference sequence). Trimming cost V 1 base and J 5 bases, with 11 bases left between them. The CDR3 has 13 amino acids. CDR3 sequence: CAWSAGSRETQYF. In nucleotides, the CDR3 is TGTGCCTGGAGTGCCGGGTCAAGGGAGACCCAGTACTTC.

The rearrangement links TRBV9 to TRBJ1-2; D might be TRBD1 (5 bases). V was pared by 3 bases and J by 2 bases, with 14 bases between. The germline V gene encodes CDR1 SGDLS and CDR2 YYNGEE. The CDR3 sequence is 15 residues long. This CDR3 reads CASSAQDGANYGYTF. The CDR3 DNA reads TGTGCCAGCAGCGCACAGGACGGAGCAAACTATGGCTACACCTTC.

V is TRBV11-2 and J is TRBJ1-6; D might be TRBD1 (5 bases). CDR1 and CDR2 (germline): SGHAT, FQNNGV. CDR3 length: 13 residues. Trimming stripped 5 bases from V and 7 bases from J, with 9 bases between. In DNA form, the CDR3 reads TGTGCCAGCAGCCGGGACCGAAATTCACCCCTCCACTTT. It translates to CASSRDRNSPLHF.

V usage is TRBV20-1 and J usage is TRBJ1-2; D unclear. This CDR3 comprises 12 residues. Per the germline V gene, CDR1 is DFQATT and CDR2 is SNEGSKA (reference sequence). Trimming shortened V by 2 bases and J by 4 bases, and 8 bases separated the two germline ends. This chain's CDR3 is CSARTAVYGYTF. CDR3 in DNA: TGCAGTGCTAGAACGGCAGTCTATGGCTACACCTTC.

The rearrangement links TRBV20-1 to TRBJ1-5; tentative D call: TRBD1 (5 bases). This CDR3 is 16 amino acids long. Trimming shortened V by 0 bases and J by 9 bases, and 21 bases separated the two germline ends. From germline, CDR1 is DFQATT and CDR2 SNEGSKA (reference sequence). The CDR3 nucleotides are TGCAGTGCTAGAGAAGGAGTAGGAGGGGCAGTAAGGCCCCAGCATTTT. This codes for CSAREGVGGAVRPQHF.

A remark on this clone: One end of the junction is discordant with germline, which a read error may explain. The genes are TRBV12-3 or TRBV12-4 and TRBJ2-5; 9 bases align to TRBD2. The CDR3 totals 14 residues. The CDR3 DNA is TGTGCCAGCAGTGTAGCGGGGGCCCCCCACCCCCAGTACTTC. The encoded protein is CASSVAGAPHPQYF.

DNA of the CDR3: TGTGCCCGAGGGACAGGGACAACTCTGGGGGCCAACGTCCTGACTTTC. This sequence encodes CARGTGTTLGANVLTF. The chain couples TRBV30 to TRBJ2-6; TRBD1 aligns across 9 bases. The CDR3 is 16 amino acids. V trimming: 8 bases; J trimming: 4 bases; junction bases outside the gene matches: 12. From germline, CDR1 is GTSNPN and CDR2 SVGIG (reference sequence).

The V and J genes are TRBV4-1 and TRBJ1-1; a possible D gene is TRBD1 (5 bases). The V end lost 4 bases, the J end lost 1 base, and 10 bases lay between the germline ends. CDR1 and CDR2 (germline): MGHRA, YSYEKL. This CDR3 contains 14 residues. Here the CDR3 reads CASSLGTANTEAFF. The CDR3 DNA sequence: TGCGCCAGCAGCCTAGGGACGGCGAACACTGAAGCTTTCTTT.

This clone was counted once. The genes are TRBV20-1 and TRBJ2-7; TRBD2 matches at 7 bases. The CDR3 has 11 residues. Looked up from germline, CDR1 is DFQATT and CDR2 is SNEGSKA (reference sequence). The CDR3, as DNA: TGCAGATGGACTAGATCGAGCGAGCAGTACTTC. This encodes CRWTRSSEQYF.

This clone was picked up a small number of times. The rearrangement uses TRBV20-1 and TRBJ2-1; 11 bases line up with TRBD2. Germline CDR1 is DFQATT and CDR2 is SNEGSKA (reference sequence). With V trimmed by 2 bases and J by 4 bases, 4 bases remained unmatched. The length of the CDR3 is 15 residues. CDR3 sequence: CSARLSGRDYNEQFF. CDR3 nucleotides: TGCAGTGCTAGACTTAGCGGGAGGGATTACAATGAGCAGTTCTTC.

In this sample, this clone turned up a few times. The chain carries TRBV6-1 and TRBJ2-7, with a possible D match to TRBD2 (6 bases). V shed 11 bases and J shed 2 bases, with 16 bases lying between them. The CDR3 spans 13 residues. Germline assignment: CDR1 MNHNS and CDR2 SASEGT. The CDR3 sequence: CAVGAGRAYEQYV. In nucleotides, the CDR3 is TGTGCCGTCGGGGCGGGAAGGGCCTACGAGCAGTACGTC.

The J gene is TRBJ1-2, the V gene TRBV16, with TRBD1 as a possible D gene (6 bases). This CDR3 spans 14 amino acids. Germline CDR1 is KGHSY and CDR2 is FQNENV. V lost 0 bases and J 4 bases, leaving 9 bases between the germline ends. CDR3 amino acids: CASSQSATGYGYTF. The CDR3 DNA reads as TGTGCCAGCAGCCAATCTGCGACAGGCTATGGCTACACCTTC.

The chain carries TRBV18 and TRBJ1-5, with a tentative D call TRBD1 (6 bases). The germline V and J ends were trimmed by 4 bases and 0 bases, with 7 bases remaining between them. The CDR3 has 14 amino acids. Germline V lookup: CDR1 KGHSH, CDR2 LQKENI. CDR3 region: CASSLGHSNQPQHF. The CDR3 DNA sequence: TGTGCCAGCTCACTGGGACATAGCAATCAGCCCCAGCATTTT.

A few counts support this clone. The rearrangement uses TRBV6-1 and TRBJ2-3; TRBD2 matches 10 bases. CDR1 is MNHNS and CDR2 is SASEGT in the germline V gene. The CDR3 spans 15 residues. V lost 3 bases, J lost 3 bases, and 3 bases stayed unmatched. The CDR3 DNA reads as TGTGCCAGCAGTGAGACAGCGGGAGGGACAGATACGCAGTATTTT. Protein: CASSETAGGTDTQYF.

V and J are TRBV7-6 and TRBJ2-1, with 7 bases aligning to TRBD1. CDR3 length equals 14 residues. V was pared by 0 bases and J by 7 bases, with 3 bases of the junction left unmatched. Germline values: CDR1 SGHVS, CDR2 FNYEAQ. The CDR3 bases are TGTGCCAGCAGCTTAGCAGTACAGGGGAATGAGCAGTTCTTC. Encoded protein: CASSLAVQGNEQFF.